The 12 T cell receptor beta chains below were found in one sample sequenced in a study of metastatic and nonmetastatic thyroid tumors. Until they underwent thyroid surgery, no patient had received any treatment. TCRdb re-called the PCR reads with MiXCR. The table lists tens of thousands of clones, approximately 12% of them singletons. Sequencing input: blood. The receptors stem from a female donor with papillary thyroid cancer or a benign thyroid nodule (not recorded which). Some clones in this sample may be carry-over from other donors' samples.

V gene TRBV14 combines with J gene TRBJ2-1, with 8 bases fitting TRBD1. This CDR3 is built from 17 residues. Germline V CDR1 and CDR2: SGHDN, FVKESK. Trimming took 4 bases from V and 3 from J; bases not matched to a gene: 11. The CDR3 DNA reads as TGTGCCAGCAGCCCTCTACGGACAGGGAAGAACTACAATGAGCAGTTCTTC. Amino acid sequence: CASSPLRTGKNYNEQFF.

This clone occurred many times. The rearrangement uses TRBV15 and TRBJ1-1; 10 bases agree with TRBD1. V shed 0 bases, J shed 1 base, and the junction held 2 bases outside the gene matches. CDR3 length equals 16 residues. In germline, CDR1 is LNHNV, CDR2 YYDKDF (reference sequence). For the CDR3, the DNA is TGTGCCACCAGCAGAGATGGGACAGGGGCGAACACTGAAGCTTTCTTT. As protein: CATSRDGTGANTEAFF.

This clone has ten or more counts. The J gene is TRBJ1-5, the V gene TRBV20-1, with a tentative D call TRBD1 (5 bases). The CDR3 contains 13 residues. V was shortened by 1 base and J by 1 base, with 5 bases between the two germline ends. Germline values: CDR1 DFQATT, CDR2 SNEGSKA (reference sequence). This chain's CDR3 is CSARGDSNQPQHF. The DNA of the CDR3 is TGCAGTGCTAGAGGGGACAGCAATCAGCCCCAGCATTTT.

V and J are TRBV20-1 and TRBJ2-1, with 7 bases lining up with TRBD2. The CDR3 spans 12 residues. Germline lookup yields CDR1 DFQATT and CDR2 SNEGSKA (reference sequence). The V segment lost 3 bases and the J segment 8 bases; nucleotides outside the gene matches: 4. The CDR3 spells CSARPSGYEQFF. The CDR3 DNA sequence: TGCAGTGCTAGGCCTAGCGGCTATGAGCAGTTCTTC.

At least ten counts were recorded for this clone. This chain uses TRBV19 with TRBJ1-5; D not certain. The CDR3 length is 15 residues. V lost 4 bases and J lost 11, with 21 bases in between. Germline V CDR1 and CDR2: LNHDA, SQIVND (reference sequence). The CDR3 bases are TGTGCCAGTAGTAATGGCCGAATGGGGTCGGAAGCCCAGCATTTT. It encodes CASSNGRMGSEAQHF.

This clone was seen at least ten times. The chain couples TRBV12-3 or TRBV12-4 to TRBJ2-2; D is unresolved. This CDR3 contains 12 residues. The V and J ends lost 7 bases and 6 bases respectively, with 9 bases between them. CDR3 DNA sequence: TGTGCCAGCACTCCTTCTGCCGGGGAGCTGTTTTTT. As protein: CASTPSAGELFF.

This clone showed up many times. The chain couples TRBV9 to TRBJ2-7, with TRBD2 identical over 9 bases. This CDR3 spans 15 amino acids. J lost 4 bases, V lost 2 bases, and 7 bases had no gene match. CDR1 is SGDLS, CDR2 YYNGEE, per germline. The CDR3 DNA follows: TGTGCCAGCAGCGTGTCAGCGGGAGGTAGATACGAGCAGTACTTC. Its translation: CASSVSAGGRYEQYF. The full variable domain, rest sourced from reference TRBV9 and TRBJ2-7, is DSGVTQTPKHLITATGQRVTLRCSPRSGDLSVYWYQQSLDQGLQFLIQYYNGEERAKGNILERFSAQQFPDLHSELNLSSLELGDSALYFCASSVSAGGRYEQYFGPGTRLTVT.

This chain links TRBV12-3 or TRBV12-4 with TRBJ1-1; D unclear. The CDR3 sequence is 13 residues long. Trimming removed 3 bases from V and 3 bases from J, with 8 bases in between. CDR3 amino acids: CASSLIMDTEAFF. For the CDR3, the DNA is TGTGCCAGCAGTTTGATTATGGACACTGAAGCTTTCTTT.

This sequence joins TRBV20-1 and TRBJ2-2, with D tentatively TRBD1 (5 bases). From germline, CDR1 is DFQATT and CDR2 SNEGSKA (reference sequence). Trimming stripped 2 bases from V and 13 bases from J, with 20 bases between. The CDR3 covers 14 residues. The CDR3 DNA sequence: TGCAGTGCTAGATGGCAGGGTGCGAACGGGTGGCTGTTTTTT. Translation gives CSARWQGANGWLFF.

This clone has ten or more counts. The V and J genes are TRBV29-1 and TRBJ2-1, with D unclear. This CDR3 has 12 amino acids. Per germline, CDR1 SQVTM and CDR2 ANQGSEA. The V end lost 4 bases, the J end lost 8 bases, and 12 bases lay between the germline ends. CDR3 sequence: CSVGLTDDEQFF. CDR3 in DNA: TGCAGCGTTGGGCTTACTGACGATGAGCAGTTCTTC.

There are a few counts of this clone. This chain joins TRBV5-6 and TRBJ2-7, with 11 bases that match TRBD2. There are 15 residues in the CDR3. Germline-derived CDR1 and CDR2 are SGHDT and YYEEEE. V dropped 7 bases and J dropped 5; count of bases not matched to a gene: 11. This chain's CDR3 is CASRNSGRAANEQYF. CDR3 sequence (DNA): TGTGCCAGCCGAAATAGCGGGAGGGCCGCCAACGAGCAGTACTTC.

In its sample, this clone was seen many times. The chain is built from TRBV5-1 and TRBJ1-1; D unclear. V lost 1 base, J lost 5 bases, and 12 bases lay in between. This CDR3 region has 14 residues. The germline CDR1 and CDR2 sequences are SGHRS and YFSETQ. The CDR3 coding sequence is TGCGCCAGCAGCTTGACGGGTGGTGGGACTGAAGCTTTCTTT. Translating it yields CASSLTGGGTEAFF.